A single sample is the source of the 17 T cell receptor beta chains below, sequenced in a study of blood T cell repertoires in COVID-19. The method was immunoSEQ multiplex PCR; TCRdb's version includes in-frame clones alone and lacks a portion of them. Of 86,000 or so clones detected, roughly 86% appear once; the ten largest clones hold approximately 1.2%. Sequenced input: peripheral blood. These receptors all stem from a woman older than 75 with acute or convalescent COVID-19.

The genes are TRBV5-4 and TRBJ2-3, with TRBD2 identical over 9 bases. The CDR3 has 15 amino acids. CDR1 and CDR2 (germline): SGHNT, YYREEE (reference sequence). V lost 4 bases, J lost 2 bases, and 5 bases stayed unmatched. The CDR3 DNA is TGTGCCAGCAGCGTAGCGGGAGATCTCACAGATACGCAGTATTTT. Protein product: CASSVAGDLTDTQYF.

This chain uses TRBV19 with TRBJ2-7, with D hard to call. The CDR3 has 12 residues. Germline V CDR1 and CDR2: LNHDA, SQIVND (reference sequence). Deletions cut 4 bases from V and 2 bases from J, with 6 bases between. The CDR3 DNA sequence: TGTGCCAGTAGTAGTTCCACCTACGAGCAGTACTTC. This codes for CASSSSTYEQYF.

This clone has a single count. The V call is TRBV24-1, the J call TRBJ1-5, with TRBD1 as a possible D gene (5 bases). CDR1 is KGHDR and CDR2 is SFDVKD in the germline V gene. The CDR3 sequence is 13 residues long. Trimming left V 5 bases short and J 3 bases short, with 7 bases between. CDR3 sequence: CATSAGPNQPQHF. CDR3 nucleotide sequence: TGTGCCACCAGTGCAGGGCCCAATCAGCCCCAGCATTTT.

The chain links TRBV7-8 to TRBJ2-3, with D possibly matching TRBD1 (6 bases). Germline CDR1 is SGHVS and CDR2 is FQNEAQ. The germline V and J ends were trimmed by 5 bases and 0 bases, with 15 bases remaining between them. This CDR3 region has 16 residues. The CDR3 coding sequence is TGTGCCAGCAGCCGTCCCAGAGGGGGTAGCACAGATACGCAGTATTTT. It specifies CASSRPRGGSTDTQYF.

The sample holds many counts of this clone. J is TRBJ2-1 and V is TRBV7-6, with D perhaps matching TRBD1 (6 bases). The CDR3 length is 16 residues. V dropped 5 bases and J dropped 0 bases, with 14 bases sitting between them. CDR1 SGHVS and CDR2 FNYEAQ come from the germline V gene. CDR3 amino acids: CASSPEGVSSYNEQFF. The DNA for the CDR3 is TGTGCCAGCAGCCCAGAGGGGGTGAGCTCCTACAATGAGCAGTTCTTC.

CDR3 DNA: TGCAGCGTCAGGAAGGCCCAGGGTGGGACTAATGAAAAACTGTTTTTT. It specifies CSVRKAQGGTNEKLFF. The rearrangement uses TRBV29-1 and TRBJ1-4, with a weak D call TRBD1 (5 bases). In germline, CDR1 is SQVTM, CDR2 ANQGSEA. Trimming cost V 6 bases and J 2 bases, with 19 bases left between them. The CDR3 contains 16 residues. Full variable domain (remainder filled in from reference TRBV29-1 and TRBJ1-4): SAVISQKPSRDICQRGTSLTIQCQVDSQVTMMFWYRQQPGQSLTLIATANQGSEATYESGFVIDKFPISRPNLTFSTLTVSNMSPEDSSIYLCSVRKAQGGTNEKLFFGSGTQLSVL.

The genes are TRBV6-5 and TRBJ1-2; D ambiguous. Per the germline V gene, CDR1 is MNHEY and CDR2 is SVGAGI. The ends were cut back, 6 bases at V and 4 bases at J, with 15 bases in the middle. CDR3 size: 14 residues. CDR3 DNA: TGTGCCAGCAGGGAGGCGGCAGGAGCCTATGGCTACACCTTC. Amino acids: CASREAAGAYGYTF.

The chain has TRBV5-6 and TRBJ2-3; TRBD1 might be the D (5 bases). The V end lost 4 bases, the J end lost 2 bases, and 11 bases lay between the germline ends. Germline loops: CDR1 SGHDT, CDR2 YYEEEE. CDR3 length equals 14 residues. The DNA for the CDR3 is TGTGCCAGCAGCCCGGACATCTTCACAGATACGCAGTATTTT. Its translation: CASSPDIFTDTQYF.

V gene TRBV2 combines with J gene TRBJ1-6; TRBD1 might be the D (6 bases). Trimming pared 4 bases from V and 9 bases from J, leaving 13 bases between. Germline V gene sequence: CDR1 SNHLY, CDR2 FYNNEI. The CDR3 extends over 14 amino acids. In nucleotides, the CDR3 is TGTGCCAGCAGTGGACAGGCAGTAGGTTCACCCCTCCACTTT. Encoded protein: CASSGQAVGSPLHF. The full variable domain, completed using reference TRBV2 and TRBJ1-6, is EPEVTQTPSHQVTQMGQEVILRCVPISNHLYFYWYRQILGQKVEFLVSFYNNEISEKSEIFDDQFSVERPDGSNFTLKIRSTKLEDSAMYFCASSGQAVGSPLHFGNGTRLTVT.

The chain employs TRBV3-1 (or the pseudogene TRBV3-2) and TRBJ1-6, with D tentatively TRBD1 (6 bases). V lost 5 bases and J lost 6, with 11 bases in between. The CDR3 covers 14 residues. Germline CDR1 LGHDT, CDR2 YNNKEL (reference sequence). This CDR3 is CASSAGTTNSPLHF. The CDR3 nucleotides read TGTGCCAGCAGCGCCGGGACAACTAATTCACCCCTCCACTTT.

In DNA form, the CDR3 reads TGTGCCAGTGGTGGAATGGAGGGATATGACGAGCAGTACTTC. It yields the protein CASGGMEGYDEQYF. J is TRBJ2-7 and V is TRBV19; a possible D gene is TRBD2 (6 bases). Germline V CDR1 and CDR2: LNHDA, SQIVND (reference sequence). The CDR3 contains 14 residues. V was pared by 8 bases and J by 5 bases, with 19 bases between.

This chain uses TRBV5-6 with TRBJ2-7; a weak D match, TRBD1 (5 bases). In germline, CDR1 is SGHDT, CDR2 YYEEEE. Trimming cost V 3 bases and J 2 bases, with 18 bases left between them. The CDR3 runs to 16 residues. The CDR3 is CASSSPRGQGAYEQYF. The CDR3 coding sequence is TGTGCCAGCAGCTCCCCCCGAGGTCAGGGCGCCTACGAGCAGTACTTC.

J is TRBJ2-2 and V is TRBV7-2, with TRBD2 identical over 10 bases. The CDR3 runs to 15 residues. V lost 4 bases, J lost 8 bases, and 7 bases stayed unmatched. CDR1 is SGHTA, CDR2 FQGNSA, per germline. The CDR3 coding sequence is TGTGCCAGCAGCTCAGGGCTAGCGGGGGCAGGGGAGCTGTTTTTT. Its translation: CASSSGLAGAGELFF.

Remarks on this clone: The identical CDR3 is also encoded by other nucleotide sequences in the sample. This rearrangement joins TRBV10-3 to TRBJ2-1; the match to TRBD2 covers 12 bases. The CDR3 spans 16 residues. CDR1 and CDR2 from the germline V gene are ENHRY and SYGVKD. The junction had 8 bases not matched to a gene; V was cut back by 2 bases and J by 9 bases. CDR3 protein: CAISEPTSGRAPEQFF. The DNA for the CDR3 is TGTGCCATCAGTGAGCCGACTAGCGGGAGAGCCCCTGAGCAGTTCTTC.

Only a few counts were recorded for this clone. The rearrangement joins TRBV2 to TRBJ1-2; D gene ambiguous. The V gene's germline CDR1 is SNHLY and CDR2 FYNNEI. Trimming removed 0 bases at V and 7 bases at J, with 15 bases between. CDR3 length: 15 residues. The CDR3 sequence is CASSEALPQRGGYTF. CDR3 coding DNA: TGTGCCAGCAGTGAAGCGCTTCCGCAGCGGGGTGGCTACACCTTC.

In this sample, this clone turned up once. The rearrangement links TRBV3-1 (or the pseudogene TRBV3-2) to TRBJ2-1, with 7 positions matching TRBD2. The CDR3 consists of 16 residues. Germline V gene data show CDR1 as LGHDT and CDR2 as YNNKEL (reference sequence). V was pared by 0 bases and J by 0 bases, with 2 bases of the junction left unmatched. CDR3 bases: TGTGCCAGCAGCCAAGAAGGCGGGAGCTCCTACAATGAGCAGTTCTTC. Translation: CASSQEGGSSYNEQFF.

Notes on this clone: Distinct nucleotide sequences in the sample also encode this CDR3. This sequence joins TRBV5-1 and TRBJ2-3; D is unclear. This CDR3 contains 15 residues. V was cut by 0 bases and J by 2 bases, with 10 bases left in between. Germline loops: CDR1 SGHRS, CDR2 YFSETQ. The CDR3 bases are TGCGCCAGCAGCTTGGACGTCCTATCCACAGATACGCAGTATTTT. Protein sequence: CASSLDVLSTDTQYF.